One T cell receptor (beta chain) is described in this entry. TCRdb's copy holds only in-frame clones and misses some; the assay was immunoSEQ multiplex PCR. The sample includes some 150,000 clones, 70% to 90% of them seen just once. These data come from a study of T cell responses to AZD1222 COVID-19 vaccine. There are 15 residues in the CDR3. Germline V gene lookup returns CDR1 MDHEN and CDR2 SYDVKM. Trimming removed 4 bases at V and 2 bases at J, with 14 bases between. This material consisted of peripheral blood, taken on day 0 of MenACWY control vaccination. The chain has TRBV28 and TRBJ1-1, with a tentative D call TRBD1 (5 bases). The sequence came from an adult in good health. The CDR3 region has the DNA TGTGCCAGCAGTTACACTTGGGGGACTAACACTGAAGCTTTCTTT. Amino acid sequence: CASSYTWGTNTEAFF.